The 4 T cell receptor beta chains presented below share a single source sample, sequenced in a study of shared clonotypes between healthy human individuals. The data were produced by immunoSEQ multiplex PCR, yet TCRdb's version contains in-frame clones alone and is incomplete. The data contain more than 450,000 clones, more than 65% of them singletons. Source material: PBMCs. The receptor set was obtained from a woman in her 40s in good health. Some clones in this sample may be carry-over from other donors' samples.

The genes are TRBV11-3 and TRBJ2-1; TRBD2 agrees at 11 bases. The CDR3 runs 16 residues. After removal of 3 bases from V and 6 bases from J, the junction contained 7 bases not matched to a gene. Germline V gene lookup returns CDR1 SGHNT and CDR2 YENEEA. The CDR3 bases are TGTGCCAGCAGCTTTACTAGCGGGAGCGCATCCAATGAGCAGTTCTTC. Translation gives CASSFTSGSASNEQFF.

The CDR3 loop is CASSFPGGYGYTF. The CDR3 DNA reads as TGTGCCAGCAGCTTCCCAGGGGGCTATGGCTACACCTTC. This chain joins TRBV7-9 and TRBJ1-2, with 7 bases fitting TRBD1. With 3 bases clipped from V and 4 bases from J, the junction kept 2 bases outside the gene matches. The CDR3 consists of 13 residues. Germline V CDR1 and CDR2: SEHNR, FQNEAQ (reference sequence).

The chain combines TRBV5-5 with TRBJ2-5, with TRBD1 as a possible D gene (6 bases). Germline assignment: CDR1 SGHKS and CDR2 YYEKEE (reference sequence). Trimming removed 5 bases from V and 5 bases from J, with 10 bases in between. This CDR3 has 12 residues. CDR3 sequence reads: CASSLRGETQYF. The CDR3 nucleotides are TGTGCCAGCAGTCTTAGGGGGGAGACCCAGTACTTC.

This sequence joins TRBV28 and TRBJ2-2; 9 nucleotides line up with TRBD1. CDR1 is MDHEN and CDR2 is SYDVKM in the germline V gene. The V and J ends lost 6 bases and 4 bases, in that order; junction bases with no gene match: 12. The CDR3 is made up of 17 amino acids. The chain's CDR3 is CASSSSWGTGSTGELFF. In DNA, the CDR3 is TGTGCCAGCAGCTCTTCCTGGGGGACAGGGTCCACCGGGGAGCTGTTTTTT.